One and the same sample provided the 32 T cell receptor beta chains below, sequenced in a study of shared clonotypes between healthy human individuals. Using immunoSEQ multiplex PCR, the repertoire was profiled, and TCRdb retains in-frame clones only, with some absent. The sample lists about 1 million clones; about 74% were seen once. Specimen: memory CD4+ T cells sorted from blood. Described subset: CD45RA-negative fraction. The receptors originated from a man between 18 and 29 years old in good health.

This clone was picked up one time. The V gene is TRBV9, the J gene TRBJ2-1, with 7 nucleotides matching TRBD2. V was clipped by 4 bases and J by 8 bases; unmatched bases: 12. The CDR3 extends over 15 amino acids. Germline-derived CDR1 and CDR2 are SGDLS and YYNGEE. CDR3: CASSSDGLVGDEQFF. Written as DNA, the CDR3 is TGTGCCAGCAGCTCAGACGGACTAGTTGGGGATGAGCAGTTCTTC. The full variable domain, completed using reference TRBV9 and TRBJ2-1, is DSGVTQTPKHLITATGQRVTLRCSPRSGDLSVYWYQQSLDQGLQFLIQYYNGEERAKGNILERFSAQQFPDLHSELNLSSLELGDSALYFCASSSDGLVGDEQFFGPGTRLTVL.

Points on this clone: The sample has other DNA sequences that encode this CDR3 too. The chain links TRBV5-6 to TRBJ2-5, with TRBD1 as a possible D gene (7 bases). The CDR3 is made up of 15 amino acids. Germline CDR1 and CDR2: SGHDT and YYEEEE. V lost 0 bases and J lost 0, with 9 bases in between. Written as DNA, the CDR3 is TGTGCCAGCAGCTTGGGGAGGGGGCACCAAGAGACCCAGTACTTC. This sequence encodes CASSLGRGHQETQYF.

About this clone itself: This specimen includes other DNA sequences encoding the same CDR3. The CDR3 reads CASSSTGSGANVLTF. The CDR3 nucleotides read TGTGCCAGCAGTTCGACAGGCTCTGGGGCCAACGTCCTGACTTTC. The chain is built from TRBV28 and TRBJ2-6, with D tentatively TRBD1 (6 bases). V shed 4 bases and J shed 0 bases, with 7 bases lying between them. This CDR3 has 15 residues. CDR1 and CDR2 (germline): MDHEN, SYDVKM. The whole variable domain, filled in from reference TRBV28 and TRBJ2-6, reads DVKVTQSSRYLVKRTGEKVFLECVQDMDHENMFWYRQDPGLGLRLIYFSYDVKMKEKGDIPEGYSVSREKKERFSLILESASTNQTSMYLCASSSTGSGANVLTFGAGSRLTVL.

Many counts were recorded for this clone. The sample holds other DNA sequences that translate to the same CDR3. The gene calls are TRBV12-5 and TRBJ2-5, with 10 bases identical to TRBD2. With V trimmed by 1 base and J by 3 bases, 2 bases remained unmatched. The length of the CDR3 is 15 residues. Germline CDR1 is LGHNT and CDR2 is FRNRAP. The CDR3 spells CASGLGTSGEETQYF. The CDR3 DNA follows: TGTGCTAGTGGTTTGGGTACTAGCGGGGAAGAGACCCAGTACTTC.

The genes are TRBV7-9 and TRBJ2-7, with a possible D match to TRBD2 (6 bases). The germline CDR1 and CDR2 sequences are SEHNR and FQNEAQ (reference sequence). The germline V and J ends were trimmed by 7 bases and 6 bases, with 22 bases remaining between them. The CDR3 runs 15 residues. CDR3 nucleotides: TGTGCCAGCACCCCGGGAAATAGCGGCGCCTCCGAGCAGTACTTC. This translates into CASTPGNSGASEQYF.

The chain recombines TRBV11-2 with TRBJ2-2; 10 bases are a match to TRBD2. This CDR3 contains 15 residues. Losses at the gene ends were 8 bases for V and 4 bases for J; bases not matched to a gene: 7. CDR1 and CDR2 from the germline V gene are SGHAT and FQNNGV. CDR3 sequence: CASRLAGVITGELFF. The CDR3, as DNA: TGTGCCAGCCGCCTAGCGGGGGTTATCACCGGGGAGCTGTTTTTT.

The V and J genes are TRBV10-3 and TRBJ2-7, with 9 nucleotides matching TRBD1. The CDR3 has 14 residues. Germline lookup yields CDR1 ENHRY and CDR2 SYGVKD. V lost 6 bases and J lost 6; bases outside the gene matches: 9. CDR3 loop: CAIRETGGSGEQYF. Written as DNA, the CDR3 is TGTGCCATCAGGGAGACAGGGGGGTCGGGCGAGCAGTACTTC.

The V call is TRBV7-9, the J call TRBJ2-1; 7 bases match TRBD2. The CDR3 length is 17 residues. The V gene's germline CDR1 is SEHNR and CDR2 FQNEAQ (reference sequence). Unmatched junction bases numbered 11, after V lost 1 base and J lost 5 bases. The CDR3 is CASSLGPLAARHNEQFF. CDR3 bases: TGTGCCAGCAGCTTAGGCCCCCTAGCGGCCCGGCACAATGAGCAGTTCTTC.

The chain links TRBV5-1 to TRBJ2-2, with a possible D match to TRBD1 (6 bases). V gave up 0 bases and J gave up 7 bases, with 13 bases separating them. The CDR3 is 15 amino acids. Germline CDR1 is SGHRS and CDR2 is YFSETQ. This CDR3 is CASSLEAGVLGELFF. The CDR3 region has the DNA TGCGCCAGCAGCTTGGAGGCAGGGGTACTCGGGGAGCTGTTTTTT.

J is TRBJ2-7 and V is TRBV13; possible D gene TRBD2, 6 bases. Germline CDR1 is PRHDT and CDR2 is FYEKMQ (reference sequence). CDR3 length: 17 residues. The V end lost 2 bases, the J end lost 2 bases, and 19 bases lay between the germline ends. DNA of the CDR3: TGTGCCAGCAGCTTATCCCGATGGGGGACTGGGCCCTACGAGCAGTACTTC. Protein sequence: CASSLSRWGTGPYEQYF.

V is TRBV27 and J is TRBJ2-3, with unresolved D. The length of the CDR3 is 14 residues. The germline V and J ends were trimmed by 6 bases and 1 base, with 11 bases remaining between them. The germline gives CDR1 MNHEY, CDR2 SMNVEV (reference sequence). This chain's CDR3 is CASRTYSGTDTQYF. Written as DNA, the CDR3 is TGTGCCAGCAGGACCTATTCGGGCACAGATACGCAGTATTTT.

The chain is built from TRBV18 and TRBJ2-7; TRBD2 matches 9 bases. Germline V gives CDR1 KGHSH, CDR2 LQKENI. This CDR3 contains 17 residues. V was pared by 3 bases and J by 4 bases, with 13 bases of the junction left unmatched. The CDR3 protein is CASSPFIAGELVYEQYF. The CDR3, as DNA: TGTGCCAGCTCACCGTTCATAGCGGGAGAGTTGGTTTACGAGCAGTACTTC.

The J gene is TRBJ2-1, the V gene TRBV9; 13 bases line up with TRBD2. V trimming: 5 bases; J trimming: 8 bases; junction bases outside the gene matches: 7. CDR1 SGDLS and CDR2 YYNGEE come from the germline V gene. This CDR3 contains 15 residues. Written as DNA, the CDR3 is TGTGCCAGCAGGCGGACTAGCGGGAGTACCCATGAGCAGTTCTTC. Amino acid sequence: CASRRTSGSTHEQFF.

The gene calls are TRBV6-1 and TRBJ1-3, with unresolved D. The V end was cut by 7 bases, the J end by 2 bases, with 6 bases between. Germline CDR1 is MNHNS and CDR2 is SASEGT. The CDR3 sequence is 12 residues long. For the CDR3, the DNA is TGTGCCAGCACAGAAGCTGGAAACACCATATATTTT. Translating gives CASTEAGNTIYF.

The chain joins TRBV28 to TRBJ2-1; the match to TRBD2 covers 13 bases. CDR1 and CDR2 (germline): MDHEN, SYDVKM. With 5 bases clipped from V and 6 bases from J, the junction kept 4 bases outside the gene matches. CDR3 size: 15 residues. The CDR3 bases are TGTGCCAGCAGTCAACTAGCGGGGGGGATCAATGAGCAGTTCTTC. This encodes CASSQLAGGINEQFF.

The chain recombines TRBV19 with TRBJ1-5; tentatively, D is TRBD1 (5 bases). Germline CDR1 and CDR2: LNHDA and SQIVND (reference sequence). This CDR3 is built from 13 residues. Trimming pared 7 bases from V and 4 bases from J, leaving 11 bases between. The CDR3 loop reads CASMGGFNQPQHF. As DNA, the CDR3 is TGTGCCAGTATGGGGGGTTTTAATCAGCCCCAGCATTTT.

This sequence joins TRBV6-5 and TRBJ2-7; unclear D gene. Germline values: CDR1 MNHEY, CDR2 SVGAGI. V was pared by 0 bases and J by 2 bases, with 8 bases between. CDR3 size: 14 residues. CDR3 nucleotide sequence: TGTGCCAGCAGTTACTCATCTGGGACCTACGAGCAGTACTTC. Translating gives CASSYSSGTYEQYF.

This clone has just one count. The chain combines TRBV7-3 with TRBJ2-7, with 9 bases fitting TRBD1. V lost 6 bases to trimming and J lost 10 bases; unmatched junction nucleotides: 10. In germline, CDR1 is SGHTA, CDR2 FQGTGA. The CDR3 runs to 13 residues. The CDR3 DNA reads as TGTGCCAGCAGTCCGGCCTGGGACAGGGAACAGTACTTC. Protein sequence: CASSPAWDREQYF.

There are many counts of this clone. This CDR3 is also generated by other DNA sequences in the sample. This chain's CDR3 is CASSLGGVSYNEQFF. The CDR3 DNA reads as TGCGCCAGCAGCTTAGGGGGTGTGTCCTACAATGAGCAGTTCTTC. The chain links TRBV5-1 to TRBJ2-1; the D gene is possibly TRBD1 (6 bases). Germline V gives CDR1 SGHRS, CDR2 YFSETQ. V shed 2 bases and J shed 1 base, with 10 bases lying between them. The CDR3 totals 15 residues.

Points on this clone: Sequence at one end of the junction differs from germline and may be a read error. The gene calls are TRBV7-2 and TRBJ1-4; TRBD1 is a possible D gene (6 bases). The V gene's germline CDR1 is SGHTA and CDR2 FQGNSA. The CDR3 is made up of 13 amino acids. CDR3 DNA sequence: TGTGTCAGCAGCTGGACAGTTAATGAAAAACTGTTTTTT. Translated, it gives CVSSWTVNEKLFF.

This clone was recorded many times. Other DNA sequences in this specimen translate into the identical CDR3. The chain links TRBV7-8 to TRBJ2-7, with D perhaps assigned TRBD1 or TRBD2 (5 bases each). The germline CDR1 and CDR2 sequences are SGHVS and FQNEAQ. V lost 1 base to trimming and J lost 3 bases, with 10 bases between them. This CDR3 spans 14 amino acids. CDR3 protein: CASSLVPGSYEQYF. The CDR3 DNA follows: TGTGCCAGCAGCTTAGTGCCAGGGAGCTACGAGCAGTACTTC.

The V call is TRBV30, the J call TRBJ2-5, with 8 bases that match TRBD1. The DNA matches TRBJ2-7 better at its end, which makes the J call doubtful. Per the germline V gene, CDR1 is GTSNPN and CDR2 is SVGIG (reference sequence). The CDR3 has 12 amino acids. The CDR3 is CAWSTGGYEQYF. The DNA of the CDR3 is TGTGCCTGGAGTACAGGGGGCTACGAGCAGTACTTC.

This clone appeared many times. Other DNA sequences in the same sample also yield this CDR3. This chain joins TRBV5-4 and TRBJ1-1, with 9 bases that match TRBD1. The V gene's germline CDR1 is SGHNT and CDR2 YYREEE (reference sequence). V lost 5 bases and J lost 3; bases outside the gene matches: 8. The CDR3 consists of 15 residues. As DNA, the CDR3 is TGTGCCAGCAGGGTTACAGGGGGCGATTACACTGAAGCTTTCTTT. This translates into CASRVTGGDYTEAFF.

The CDR3 loop reads CASSPRTGQDYGYTF. The CDR3 coding sequence is TGTGCCAGCTCACCCCGGACAGGGCAAGACTATGGCTACACCTTC. This chain links TRBV18 with TRBJ1-2; TRBD1 matches 8 bases. With 3 bases clipped from V and 3 bases from J, the junction kept 6 bases outside the gene matches. The CDR3 runs to 15 residues. Germline V gene lookup returns CDR1 KGHSH and CDR2 LQKENI.

The chain has TRBV5-1 and TRBJ1-1; D is undetermined. This CDR3 comprises 13 residues. V dropped 3 bases and J dropped 6 bases, with 12 bases sitting between them. Germline V gene data show CDR1 as SGHRS and CDR2 as YFSETQ. For the CDR3, the DNA is TGCGCCAGCAGCTCCGGCCGGCAGCCTGAAGCTTTCTTT. This sequence encodes CASSSGRQPEAFF.

V usage is TRBV27 and J usage is TRBJ2-7, with unresolved D. This CDR3 is built from 11 residues. The germline CDR1 and CDR2 sequences are MNHEY and SMNVEV (reference sequence). V was cut by 7 bases and J by 0 bases, with 4 bases left in between. The CDR3 coding sequence is TGTGCCAGCAAGGACTCCTACGAGCAGTACTTC. This codes for CASKDSYEQYF.

This sequence joins TRBV30 and TRBJ2-5; 9 nucleotides agree with TRBD1. Germline-derived CDR1 and CDR2 are GTSNPN and SVGIG (reference sequence). This CDR3 contains 13 residues. V was clipped by 5 bases and J by 4 bases; unmatched bases: 5. For the CDR3, the DNA is TGTGCCTGGGGACAGGGGATAAGAGAGACCCAGTACTTC. It specifies CAWGQGIRETQYF.

The chain joins TRBV10-3 to TRBJ1-4, with D tentatively TRBD1 (6 bases). Germline-derived CDR1 and CDR2 are ENHRY and SYGVKD. The CDR3 loop spans 14 amino acids. V was trimmed by 2 bases and J by 4 bases, leaving 8 bases between them. CDR3 sequence (DNA): TGTGCCATCAGTGAGATCAGGGGTAATGAAAAACTGTTTTTT. Translated, it gives CAISEIRGNEKLFF.

The chain joins TRBV4-1 to TRBJ1-4; 9 bases map to TRBD1. Germline values: CDR1 MGHRA, CDR2 YSYEKL. V gave up 2 bases and J gave up 2 bases; unmatched junction bases: 6. There are 17 residues in the CDR3. The CDR3 loop is CASSQPGQGATNEKLFF. DNA of the CDR3: TGCGCCAGCAGCCAACCGGGACAGGGAGCGACTAATGAAAAACTGTTTTTT.

The chain employs TRBV2 and TRBJ2-2; D unresolved. Trimming removed 4 bases from V and 3 bases from J, with 3 bases in between. The CDR3 length is 12 residues. The germline V gene encodes CDR1 SNHLY and CDR2 FYNNEI. CDR3 amino acids: CASSGYTGELFF. CDR3 bases: TGTGCCAGCAGTGGATACACCGGGGAGCTGTTTTTT.

The chain uses TRBV7-2 and TRBJ2-1, with D possibly being TRBD1 (7 bases). Germline V lookup: CDR1 SGHTA, CDR2 FQGNSA. This CDR3 has 15 residues. V dropped 5 bases and J dropped 0 bases, with 11 bases sitting between them. CDR3 coding DNA: TGTGCCAGCAGCGCAGGGGGGAGCTCCTACAATGAGCAGTTCTTC. Protein sequence: CASSAGGSSYNEQFF.

The V call is TRBV5-4, the J call TRBJ1-1, with D perhaps matching TRBD1 (5 bases). Germline V gives CDR1 SGHNT, CDR2 YYREEE (reference sequence). The CDR3 is 14 residues long. Trimming took 2 bases from V and 6 from J, leaving 14 bases between them. CDR3 sequence reads: CASSFTELGAEAFF. Written as DNA, the CDR3 is TGTGCCAGCAGCTTTACCGAACTAGGGGCTGAAGCTTTCTTT. Supplemented by reference TRBV5-4 and TRBJ1-1, the full variable domain reads ETGVTQSPTHLIKTRGQQVTLRCSSQSGHNTVSWYQQALGQGPQFIFQYYREEENGRGNFPPRFSGLQFPNYSSELNVNALELDDSALYLCASSFTELGAEAFFGQGTRLTVV.